This entry lists 28 T cell receptor beta chains sequenced from one sample in a study of OX40 agonist ivuxolimab in advanced cancers. The protocol was immunoSEQ multiplex PCR, while the TCRdb copy is restricted to in-frame clones and leaves out a portion. Seen here are roughly 70,000 clones, about 88% observed once, and the top ten hold 0.67%. The starting material was CD4+ or CD8+ T cells sorted from blood, obtained in a trial of the OX40 agonist ivuxolimab. These receptors all stem from an adult with an advanced solid tumor such as melanoma, head and neck, liver or kidney cancer.

The chain employs TRBV5-1 and TRBJ2-4; D perhaps matches TRBD1 (6 bases). CDR1 and CDR2 from the germline V gene are SGHRS and YFSETQ. Trimming removed 0 bases at V and 1 base at J, with 14 bases between. The CDR3 has 17 amino acids. CDR3 amino acids: CASSLVGQGHAKNIQYF. The DNA for the CDR3 is TGCGCCAGCAGCTTGGTCGGGCAGGGGCACGCCAAAAACATTCAGTACTTC.

This clone was recorded only once. The chain joins TRBV10-3 to TRBJ1-1; possibly TRBD1 for D (5 bases). The CDR3 consists of 13 residues. CDR1 and CDR2 (germline): ENHRY, SYGVKD. The germline V and J ends were trimmed by 10 bases and 1 base, with 13 bases remaining between them. The CDR3 nucleotides are TGTGCCACCCACCGGGGACGGAACACTGAAGCTTTCTTT. Amino acids: CATHRGRNTEAFF.

The V and J genes are TRBV4-2 and TRBJ1-5, with 7 bases fitting TRBD1. The trim removed 3 bases at V and 1 base at J, leaving 6 bases unmatched. From germline, CDR1 is LGHNA and CDR2 YNFKEQ. The CDR3 sequence is 16 residues long. The CDR3 DNA reads as TGTGCCAGCAGCCAGGCTGGGACAGCCAGCAATCAGCCCCAGCATTTT. Amino acids: CASSQAGTASNQPQHF.

The rearrangement joins TRBV5-4 to TRBJ2-7; TRBD1 matches at 7 bases. With 2 bases clipped from V and 6 bases from J, the junction kept 5 bases outside the gene matches. The V gene's germline CDR1 is SGHNT and CDR2 YYREEE (reference sequence). The CDR3 covers 13 residues. The CDR3 DNA follows: TGTGCCAGCAGCTTCTACAGGGGCGGCGAGCAGTACTTC. Translated, it gives CASSFYRGGEQYF.

The chain recombines TRBV7-2 with TRBJ2-5; 9 bases align to TRBD1. CDR1 is SGHTA, CDR2 FQGNSA, per germline. After removal of 1 base from V and 5 bases from J, the junction contained 5 bases not matched to a gene. The CDR3 spans 15 residues. Here the CDR3 reads CASSLVGDRAETQYF. DNA for the CDR3: TGTGCCAGCAGCTTAGTCGGGGACAGGGCCGAGACCCAGTACTTC.

This clone turned up a few times. The chain joins TRBV7-9 to TRBJ2-7; TRBD1 matches 7 bases. Germline V gene sequence: CDR1 SEHNR, CDR2 FQNEAQ (reference sequence). J lost 4 bases, V lost 5 bases, and 11 bases had no gene match. This CDR3 region has 15 residues. CDR3 DNA: TGTGCCAGCAGCGGTGGACAGGACCCAATTTACGAGCAGTACTTC. Protein sequence: CASSGGQDPIYEQYF.

The chain is built from TRBV23-1 and TRBJ2-7; D is uncertain. TRBV23-1 is given ORF status, its function remaining uncertain. Trimming removed 0 bases from V and 5 bases from J, with 14 bases in between. The CDR3 contains 15 residues. CDR3 DNA: TGCGCCAGCAGTCAATCGGAGTCCCTACATGACGAGCAGTACTTC. Protein product: CASSQSESLHDEQYF.

This chain uses TRBV30 with TRBJ2-7, with TRBD2 matching over 9 bases. Per the germline V gene, CDR1 is GTSNPN and CDR2 is SVGIG (reference sequence). This CDR3 has 16 residues. Trimming removed 0 bases from V and 7 bases from J; junction bases left unmatched: 13. DNA for the CDR3: TGTGCCTGGAGTGTAGGGCTAGCGGGAAACTTTGGGGAGCAGTACTTC. Its translation is CAWSVGLAGNFGEQYF.

V gene TRBV5-1 combines with J gene TRBJ2-1; 9 bases match TRBD2. CDR3 length: 17 amino acids. Germline loops: CDR1 SGHRS, CDR2 YFSETQ. Germline trimming cut 0 bases from V and 1 base from J; bases unmatched to any gene: 5. CDR3 nucleotides: TGCGCCAGCAGCTTGGGAGCACTAGCGGGTTCCTACAATGAGCAGTTCTTC. Its translation: CASSLGALAGSYNEQFF.

The rearrangement uses TRBV4-2 and TRBJ1-1; D is possibly TRBD1 (5 bases). The ends were cut back, 4 bases at V and 2 bases at J, with 14 bases in the middle. The CDR3 is 15 amino acids. The germline CDR1 and CDR2 sequences are LGHNA and YNFKEQ. The CDR3 DNA is TGTGCCAGCAGCCCGACCCCGCAGGGAAACACTGAAGCTTTCTTT. Residues: CASSPTPQGNTEAFF.

The J gene is TRBJ1-5, the V gene TRBV19; D unresolved. From germline, CDR1 is LNHDA and CDR2 SQIVND (reference sequence). The CDR3 covers 13 residues. V was pared by 3 bases and J by 6 bases, with 9 bases between. The CDR3 region has the DNA TGTGCCAGTAGTATCCCCCGGGGTCAGCCCCAGCATTTT. As protein: CASSIPRGQPQHF.

The chain joins TRBV21-1 to TRBJ1-1. TRBV21-1 is listed as a pseudogene. This CDR3 region has 16 residues. This CDR3 is CASSKEVRGVNTEAFF. CDR3 nucleotide sequence: TGTGCCAGCAGCAAAGAGGTCCGGGGGGTGAACACTGAAGCTTTCTTT.

This clone was detected only a few times. The CDR3 region is CARRQMNTEAFF. For the CDR3, the DNA is TGTGCCCGCCGACAGATGAACACTGAAGCTTTCTTT. The chain couples TRBV6-4 to TRBJ1-1; possibly TRBD1 for D (5 bases). This CDR3 has 12 amino acids. Trimming took off 11 bases at V and 0 bases at J, with 10 bases between the two ends. The V gene's germline CDR1 is MRHNA and CDR2 SNTAGT.

V usage is TRBV18 and J usage is TRBJ2-2; unclear D gene. This CDR3 has 15 amino acids. Trimming took 3 bases from V and 2 from J, leaving 10 bases between them. Germline CDR1 KGHSH, CDR2 LQKENI. CDR3 DNA: TGTGCCAGCTCACCTCGGACGGGTAACACCGGGGAGCTGTTTTTT. Translating gives CASSPRTGNTGELFF.

The CDR3, as DNA: TGTGCCAGCAGTACCCAGCGGGAGAGCATTCAGTACTTC. Protein sequence: CASSTQRESIQYF. The rearrangement uses TRBV6-5 and TRBJ2-4, with 8 positions matching TRBD2. CDR1 and CDR2 from the germline V gene are MNHEY and SVGAGI. The CDR3 extends over 13 amino acids. The V and J ends lost 5 bases and 9 bases, in that order; junction bases with no gene match: 6.

This clone was picked up one time. The rearrangement joins TRBV5-6 to TRBJ1-1; a weak D match, TRBD1 (5 bases). V was clipped by 4 bases and J by 6 bases, with 10 bases between them. This CDR3 is 12 amino acids long. CDR1 SGHDT and CDR2 YYEEEE come from the germline V gene. The CDR3 sequence is CASSLRDAEAFF. CDR3 sequence (DNA): TGTGCCAGCAGCCTCCGGGACGCTGAAGCTTTCTTT.

This clone occurred once. The chain uses TRBV7-9 and TRBJ1-2; D may be TRBD1 (5 bases). Germline CDR1 reads SEHNR; CDR2 reads FQNEAQ (reference sequence). Trimming stripped 3 bases from V and 0 bases from J, with 17 bases between. This CDR3 region has 17 residues. This CDR3 reads CASSFPGLAGANYGYTF. Written as DNA, the CDR3 is TGTGCCAGCAGCTTCCCGGGACTCGCGGGCGCTAACTATGGCTACACCTTC.

This chain links TRBV6-5 with TRBJ2-3; D is possibly TRBD2 (5 bases). The CDR3 runs 12 residues. Germline loops: CDR1 MNHEY, CDR2 SVGAGI. V lost 4 bases and J lost 8, with 10 bases in between. The CDR3 region is CASSSLDSTQYF. The DNA for the CDR3 is TGTGCCAGCAGTTCACTAGATAGTACGCAGTATTTT.

The chain is built from TRBV6-6 and TRBJ2-2; maybe TRBD2 (6 bases). Germline assignment: CDR1 MNHNY and CDR2 SVGAGI (reference sequence). Deletions cut 4 bases from V and 5 bases from J, with 11 bases between. The CDR3 spans 14 residues. CDR3 protein: CASSLEGGTGELFF. DNA of the CDR3: TGTGCCAGCAGTTTAGAAGGAGGGACCGGGGAGCTGTTTTTT.

V gene TRBV4-1 combines with J gene TRBJ2-5, with D possibly TRBD2 on 5 matching bases. The CDR3 extends over 16 amino acids. Germline CDR1 and CDR2: MGHRA and YSYEKL. Trimming left V 4 bases short and J 5 bases short, with 20 bases between. CDR3 bases: TGCGCCAGCAGCCGCCAACTAGGTCACGTTGGTGAGACCCAGTACTTC. Its protein product is CASSRQLGHVGETQYF.

The chain recombines TRBV30 with TRBJ1-1; possible D gene TRBD1, 5 bases. Germline loops: CDR1 GTSNPN, CDR2 SVGIG (reference sequence). The V and J ends lost 2 bases and 11 bases respectively, with 12 bases between them. This CDR3 comprises 11 residues. The DNA for the CDR3 is TGTGCCTGGAGTCTCGGGGGATTGGCTTTCTTT. Translation: CAWSLGGLAFF.

As DNA, the CDR3 is TGTGCCAGCAGCCGGAGACTAGCGGGGATCACAGATACGCAGTATTTT. Translated: CASSRRLAGITDTQYF. This sequence joins TRBV7-9 and TRBJ2-3; 11 bases are a match to TRBD2. Germline V gene sequence: CDR1 SEHNR, CDR2 FQNEAQ (reference sequence). The CDR3 contains 16 residues. V gave up 5 bases and J gave up 2 bases; unmatched junction bases: 6.

This sequence joins TRBV2 and TRBJ1-1, with 7 positions matching TRBD1. After removal of 6 bases from V and 1 base from J, the junction contained 5 bases not matched to a gene. Per germline, CDR1 SNHLY and CDR2 FYNNEI. The CDR3 covers 14 residues. As DNA, the CDR3 is TGTGCCAGCAGCAGACAGGGAGCGAACACTGAAGCTTTCTTT. Protein sequence: CASSRQGANTEAFF.

The J gene is TRBJ1-1, the V gene TRBV6-5, with TRBD1 matching 7 bases. The CDR3 is 14 residues long. The V gene's germline CDR1 is MNHEY and CDR2 SVGAGI. V dropped 2 bases and J dropped 4; count of bases not matched to a gene: 4. CDR3 bases: TGTGCCAGCAGTTACCGACAGGGACGCACTGAAGCTTTCTTT. This encodes CASSYRQGRTEAFF.

This clone came up a few times. This chain connects TRBV30 to TRBJ1-2; D unresolved. The length of the CDR3 is 13 residues. V lost 0 bases and J 0 bases, leaving 5 bases between the germline ends. CDR1 is GTSNPN and CDR2 is SVGIG in the germline V gene (reference sequence). The CDR3 DNA reads as TGTGCCTGGAGTGTCGCAGCTAACTATGGCTACACCTTC. It translates to CAWSVAANYGYTF.

The chain employs TRBV2 and TRBJ2-2; 8 nucleotides agree with TRBD1. The germline V gene has CDR1 SNHLY and CDR2 FYNNEI. V lost 5 bases, J lost 2 bases, and 4 bases stayed unmatched. The CDR3 is 15 amino acids. The CDR3 nucleotides read TGTGCCAGCAGTCCCGACAGGGGCAACACCGGGGAGCTGTTTTTT. It specifies CASSPDRGNTGELFF.

The V call is TRBV4-1, the J call TRBJ2-4; D is perhaps TRBD2 (5 bases). The CDR3 spans 16 residues. Per the germline V gene, CDR1 is MGHRA and CDR2 is YSYEKL. V was pared by 1 base and J by 7 bases, with 17 bases between. DNA of the CDR3: TGCGCCAGCAGCCAAGTCCGGACTGCCGTCTTCAACATTCAGTACTTC. The encoded protein is CASSQVRTAVFNIQYF.

A remark on this clone: The junction departs from the called germline gene at one end, perhaps through a read error. This chain uses TRBV19 with TRBJ1-1, with D uncertain. The CDR3 extends over 15 amino acids. Germline V gene sequence: CDR1 LNHDA, CDR2 SQIVND (reference sequence). The CDR3 region has the DNA TGTGCCAGTAGTATAGCTCCGGGCCCGAACGCTGAAGCTTTCTTT. Protein product: CASSIAPGPNAEAFF.